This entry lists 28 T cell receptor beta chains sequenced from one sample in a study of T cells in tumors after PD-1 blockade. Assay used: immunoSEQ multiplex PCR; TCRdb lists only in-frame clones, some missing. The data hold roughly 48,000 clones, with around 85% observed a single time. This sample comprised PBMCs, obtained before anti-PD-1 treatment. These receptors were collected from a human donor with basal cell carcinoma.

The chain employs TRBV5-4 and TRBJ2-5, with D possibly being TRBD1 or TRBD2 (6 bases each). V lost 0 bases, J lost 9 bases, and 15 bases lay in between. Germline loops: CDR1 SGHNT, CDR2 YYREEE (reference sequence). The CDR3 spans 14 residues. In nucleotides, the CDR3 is TGTGCCAGCAGCTTGGCCGGAGGGCCAGGGGCCCAGTACTTC. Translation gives CASSLAGGPGAQYF.

The CDR3 loop is CASSIESGGKTQYF. In DNA, the CDR3 is TGTGCCAGTAGTATAGAATCCGGGGGCAAGACCCAGTACTTC. The V and J genes are TRBV19 and TRBJ2-5; D tentatively fits TRBD1 or TRBD2 (6 bases each). The CDR3 has 14 residues. CDR1 and CDR2 from the germline V gene are LNHDA and SQIVND (reference sequence). V was cut by 0 bases and J by 6 bases, with 11 bases left in between.

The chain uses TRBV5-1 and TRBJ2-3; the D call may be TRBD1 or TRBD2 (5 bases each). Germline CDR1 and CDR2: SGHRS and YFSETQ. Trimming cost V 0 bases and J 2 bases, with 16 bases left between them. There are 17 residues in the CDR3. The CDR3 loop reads CASSLEGTAISTDTQYF. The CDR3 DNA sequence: TGCGCCAGCAGCTTGGAAGGGACGGCCATCTCCACAGATACGCAGTATTTT.

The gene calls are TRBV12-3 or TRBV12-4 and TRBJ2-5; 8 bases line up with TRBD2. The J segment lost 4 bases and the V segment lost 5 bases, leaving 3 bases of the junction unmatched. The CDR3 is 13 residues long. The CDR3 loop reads CASSGRGGETQYF. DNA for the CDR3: TGTGCCAGCAGTGGCCGGGGGGGAGAGACCCAGTACTTC.

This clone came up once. The CDR3 loop reads CASSLRYNEQFF. CDR3 coding DNA: TGTGCCAGCAGCCTGAGATACAATGAGCAGTTCTTC. The genes are TRBV11-3 and TRBJ2-1; no definite D call. CDR1 and CDR2 from the germline V gene are SGHNT and YENEEA. V was clipped by 5 bases and J by 4 bases, with 6 bases between them. The CDR3 spans 12 residues.

The CDR3 DNA sequence: TGTGCCAGTAGATCGCAGGGGGCCCCCAGCGGGGATACGCAGTATTTT. Protein sequence: CASRSQGAPSGDTQYF. The gene calls are TRBV19 and TRBJ2-3, with TRBD1 identical over 8 bases. Germline V gives CDR1 LNHDA, CDR2 SQIVND (reference sequence). The CDR3 is made up of 16 amino acids. Germline trimming cut 6 bases from V and 6 bases from J; bases unmatched to any gene: 14. Full variable domain (outside the CDR3, taken from reference TRBV19 and TRBJ2-3): DGGITQSPKYLFRKEGQNVTLSCEQNLNHDAMYWYRQDPGQGLRLIYYSQIVNDFQKGDIAEGYSVSREKKESFPLTVTSAQKNPTAFYLCASRSQGAPSGDTQYFGPGTRLTVL.

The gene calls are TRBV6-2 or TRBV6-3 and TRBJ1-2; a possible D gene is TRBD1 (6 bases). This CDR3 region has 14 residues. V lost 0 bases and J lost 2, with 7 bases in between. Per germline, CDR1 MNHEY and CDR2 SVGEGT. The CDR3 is CASSYSTGNYGYTF. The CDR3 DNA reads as TGTGCCAGCAGTTACTCCACAGGGAACTATGGCTACACCTTC.

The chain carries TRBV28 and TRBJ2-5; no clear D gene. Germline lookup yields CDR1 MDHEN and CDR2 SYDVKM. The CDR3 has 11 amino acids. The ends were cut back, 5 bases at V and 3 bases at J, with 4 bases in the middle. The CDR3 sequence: CASSEKETQYF. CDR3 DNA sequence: TGTGCCAGCAGTGAGAAAGAGACCCAGTACTTC.

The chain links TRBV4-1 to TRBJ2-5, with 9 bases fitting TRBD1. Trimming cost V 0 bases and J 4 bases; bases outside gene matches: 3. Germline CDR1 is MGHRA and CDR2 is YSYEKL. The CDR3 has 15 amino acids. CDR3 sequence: CASSQDDRGGETQYF. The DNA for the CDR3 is TGCGCCAGCAGCCAAGATGACAGGGGGGGAGAGACCCAGTACTTC.

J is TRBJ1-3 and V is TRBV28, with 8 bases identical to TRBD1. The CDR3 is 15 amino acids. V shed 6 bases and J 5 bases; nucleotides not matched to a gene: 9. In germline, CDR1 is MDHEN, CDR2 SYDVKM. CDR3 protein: CASSFTGGRRNTIYF. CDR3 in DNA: TGTGCCAGCAGCTTCACAGGGGGGAGAAGAAACACCATATATTTT.

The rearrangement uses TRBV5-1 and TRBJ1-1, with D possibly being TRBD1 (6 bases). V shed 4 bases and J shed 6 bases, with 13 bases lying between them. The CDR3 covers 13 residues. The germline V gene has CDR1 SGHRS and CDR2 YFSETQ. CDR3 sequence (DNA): TGCGCCAGCAGCCACTTGGACAGTCCTGAAGCTTTCTTT. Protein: CASSHLDSPEAFF.

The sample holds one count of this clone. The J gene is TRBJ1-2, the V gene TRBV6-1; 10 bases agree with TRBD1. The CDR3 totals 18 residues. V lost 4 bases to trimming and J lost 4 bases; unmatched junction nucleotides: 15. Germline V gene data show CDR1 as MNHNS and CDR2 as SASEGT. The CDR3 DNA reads TGTGCCAGCAGTGTAGAGACAGGGGGCCGCGTTTTTGGCTATGGCTACACCTTC. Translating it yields CASSVETGGRVFGYGYTF.

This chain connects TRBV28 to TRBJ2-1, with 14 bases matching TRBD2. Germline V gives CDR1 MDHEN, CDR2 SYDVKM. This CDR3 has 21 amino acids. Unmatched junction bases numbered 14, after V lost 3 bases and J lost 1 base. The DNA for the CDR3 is TGTGCCAGCAGTTTTCAGCTCAGACTAGCGGGGGGGCCGAGGTCCTACAATGAGCAGTTCTTC. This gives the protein CASSFQLRLAGGPRSYNEQFF.

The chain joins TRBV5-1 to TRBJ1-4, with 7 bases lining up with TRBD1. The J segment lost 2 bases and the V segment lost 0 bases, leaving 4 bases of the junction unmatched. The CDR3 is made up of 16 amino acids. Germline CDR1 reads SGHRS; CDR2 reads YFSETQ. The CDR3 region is CASSLVAGGTNEKLFF. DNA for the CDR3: TGCGCCAGCAGCTTGGTAGCAGGGGGTACTAATGAAAAACTGTTTTTT.

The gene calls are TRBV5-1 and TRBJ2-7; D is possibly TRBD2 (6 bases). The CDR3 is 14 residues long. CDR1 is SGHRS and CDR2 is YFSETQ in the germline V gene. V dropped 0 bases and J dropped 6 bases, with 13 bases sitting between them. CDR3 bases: TGCGCCAGCAGCTTGGCTCTGGCGGGACGCGAGCAGTACTTC. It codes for CASSLALAGREQYF.

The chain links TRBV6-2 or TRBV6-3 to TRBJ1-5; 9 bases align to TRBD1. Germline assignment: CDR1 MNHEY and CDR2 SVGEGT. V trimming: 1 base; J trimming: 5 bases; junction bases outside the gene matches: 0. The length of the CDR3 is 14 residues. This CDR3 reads CASSYWDRDQPQHF. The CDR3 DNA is TGTGCCAGCAGTTACTGGGACAGGGATCAGCCCCAGCATTTT.

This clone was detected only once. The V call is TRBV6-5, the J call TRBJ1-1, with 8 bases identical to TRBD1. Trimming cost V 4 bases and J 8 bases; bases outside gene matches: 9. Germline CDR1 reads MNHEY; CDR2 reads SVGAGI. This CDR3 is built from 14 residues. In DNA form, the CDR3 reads TGTGCCAGCAGTTCCCCAACCGGGACAGGCGAAGCTTTCTTT. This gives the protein CASSSPTGTGEAFF.

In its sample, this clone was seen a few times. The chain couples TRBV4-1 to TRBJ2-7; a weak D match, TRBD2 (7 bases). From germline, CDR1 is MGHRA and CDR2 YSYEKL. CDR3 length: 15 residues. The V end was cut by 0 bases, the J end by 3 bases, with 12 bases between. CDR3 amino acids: CASSQEPGGDYEQYF. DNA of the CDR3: TGCGCCAGCAGCCAAGAACCGGGGGGCGACTACGAGCAGTACTTC.

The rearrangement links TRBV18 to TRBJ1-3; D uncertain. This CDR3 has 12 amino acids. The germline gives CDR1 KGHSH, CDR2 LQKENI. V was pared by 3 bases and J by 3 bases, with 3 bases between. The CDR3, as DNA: TGTGCCAGCTCACCGAATGGAAACACCATATATTTT. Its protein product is CASSPNGNTIYF. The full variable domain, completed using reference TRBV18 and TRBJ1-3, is NAGVMQNPRHLVRRRGQEARLRCSPMKGHSHVYWYRQLPEEGLKFMVYLQKENIIDESGMPKERFSAEFPKEGPSILRIQQVVRGDSAAYFCASSPNGNTIYFGEGSWLTVV.

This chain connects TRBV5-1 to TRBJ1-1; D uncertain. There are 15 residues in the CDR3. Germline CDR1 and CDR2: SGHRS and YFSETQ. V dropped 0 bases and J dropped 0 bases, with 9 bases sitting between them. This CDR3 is CASSLVGGMNTEAFF. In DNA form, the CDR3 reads TGCGCCAGCAGCTTGGTGGGAGGGATGAACACTGAAGCTTTCTTT.

The CDR3 DNA reads TGCGCCAGCAGCCCTGGGGGTCTCCATGAGCAGTTCTTC. Protein product: CASSPGGLHEQFF. The chain is built from TRBV5-1 and TRBJ2-1; the D gene could be TRBD1 or TRBD2 (5 bases each). Germline V CDR1 and CDR2: SGHRS, YFSETQ. The CDR3 spans 13 residues. The V end was cut by 4 bases, the J end by 8 bases, with 13 bases between.

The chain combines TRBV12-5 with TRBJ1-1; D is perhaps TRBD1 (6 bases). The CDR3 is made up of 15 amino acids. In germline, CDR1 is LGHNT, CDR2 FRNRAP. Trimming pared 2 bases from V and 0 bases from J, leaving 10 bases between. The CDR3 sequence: CASGLPRQVNTEAFF. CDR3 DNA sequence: TGTGCTAGTGGTTTGCCCAGACAGGTGAACACTGAAGCTTTCTTT.

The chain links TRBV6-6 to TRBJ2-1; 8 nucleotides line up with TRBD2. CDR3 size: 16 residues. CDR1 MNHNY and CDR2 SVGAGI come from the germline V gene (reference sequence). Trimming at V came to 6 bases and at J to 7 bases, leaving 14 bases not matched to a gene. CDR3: CASSPPPGGAMNEQFF. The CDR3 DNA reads TGTGCCAGCAGCCCCCCCCCGGGGGGGGCCATGAATGAGCAGTTCTTC.

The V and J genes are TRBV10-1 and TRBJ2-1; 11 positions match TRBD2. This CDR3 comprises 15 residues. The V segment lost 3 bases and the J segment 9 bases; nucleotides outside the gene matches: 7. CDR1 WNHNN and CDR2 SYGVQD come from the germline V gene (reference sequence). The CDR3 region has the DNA TGCGCCAGCAGTGAAAGGGATGGGACTAGCGGTGAGCAGTTCTTC. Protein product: CASSERDGTSGEQFF.

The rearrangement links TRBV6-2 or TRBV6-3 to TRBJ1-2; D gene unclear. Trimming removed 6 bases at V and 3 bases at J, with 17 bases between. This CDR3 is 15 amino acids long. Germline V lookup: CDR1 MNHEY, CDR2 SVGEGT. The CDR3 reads CASSSIRKDHYGYTF. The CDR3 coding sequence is TGTGCCAGCAGCTCAATTAGAAAAGACCACTATGGCTACACCTTC.

The DNA for the CDR3 is TGTGCCAGCAGCCAAACGGGGACAGGGGGCGATACGGATGGCTACACCTTC. This gives the protein CASSQTGTGGDTDGYTF. The chain joins TRBV3-1 (or the pseudogene TRBV3-2) to TRBJ1-2; 12 nucleotides match TRBD1. The CDR3 loop spans 17 amino acids. The J segment lost 6 bases and the V segment lost 2 bases, leaving 10 bases of the junction unmatched. CDR1 LGHDT and CDR2 YNNKEL come from the germline V gene (reference sequence).

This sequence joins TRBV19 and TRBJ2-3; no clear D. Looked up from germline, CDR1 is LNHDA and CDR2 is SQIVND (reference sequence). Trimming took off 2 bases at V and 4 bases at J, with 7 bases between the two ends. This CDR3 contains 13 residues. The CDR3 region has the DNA TGTGCCAGTAGTATAATTGGGGCAGATACGCAGTATTTT. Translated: CASSIIGADTQYF. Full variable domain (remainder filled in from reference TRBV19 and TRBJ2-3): DGGITQSPKYLFRKEGQNVTLSCEQNLNHDAMYWYRQDPGQGLRLIYYSQIVNDFQKGDIAEGYSVSREKKESFPLTVTSAQKNPTAFYLCASSIIGADTQYFGPGTRLTVL.

CDR3 coding DNA: TGTGCCAGCAGTTCCCAGGGGCGCGACATTCAGTACTTC. Translation gives CASSSQGRDIQYF. The gene calls are TRBV12-3 or TRBV12-4 and TRBJ2-4; a possible D gene is TRBD1 (6 bases). Deletions cut 4 bases from V and 8 bases from J, with 12 bases between. There are 13 residues in the CDR3.